Following are 12 T cell receptor beta chains from one sample sequenced in a study of control samples from healthy donors and cancer patients. Repertoires were generated with immunoSEQ multiplex PCR, while TCRdb's copy carries only in-frame clones and drops some. This table holds some 150,000 clones, approximately 94% found once. Material for sequencing was blood. These receptors originate from a man between 35 and 55 years old in good health.

This clone was counted once. The chain combines TRBV25-1 with TRBJ1-2; D is ambiguous. The CDR3 sequence is 13 residues long. CDR1 is MGHDK, CDR2 SYGVNS, per germline. The V gene lost 2 bases and the J gene lost 8 bases, with 12 bases spanning the gap. The CDR3 DNA reads TGTGCCAGCAGTGAAAGGGCCGGACTAGGCTACACCTTC. It encodes CASSERAGLGYTF.

The rearrangement links TRBV29-1 to TRBJ2-2; D is perhaps TRBD2 (5 bases). The V end lost 4 bases, the J end lost 3 bases, and 24 bases lay between the germline ends. The germline gives CDR1 SQVTM, CDR2 ANQGSEA. The CDR3 has 18 residues. CDR3 in amino acids: CSVGPNRQHHGDTGELFF. The CDR3, as DNA: TGCAGCGTTGGCCCAAACAGACAACACCACGGGGACACCGGGGAGCTGTTTTTT.

The chain recombines TRBV27 with TRBJ1-4, with 11 bases matching TRBD1. Germline trimming cut 5 bases from V and 8 bases from J; bases unmatched to any gene: 7. CDR3 length equals 15 residues. The germline gives CDR1 MNHEY, CDR2 SMNVEV (reference sequence). The CDR3 region has the DNA TGTGCCAGCAGTGCGGGACAGGGGGGGTTGGAAAAACTGTTTTTT. Its translation: CASSAGQGGLEKLFF.

This rearrangement joins TRBV4-1 to TRBJ2-2, with D perhaps assigned TRBD1 or TRBD2 (5 bases each). The CDR3 consists of 17 residues. V lost 0 bases, J lost 2 bases, and 13 bases lay in between. CDR1 is MGHRA, CDR2 YSYEKL, per germline. CDR3 in amino acids: CASSQDAGTGNTGELFF. The CDR3 nucleotides are TGCGCCAGCAGCCAAGACGCCGGGACGGGCAACACCGGGGAGCTGTTTTTT.

The chain couples TRBV7-9 to TRBJ2-1, with D possibly matching TRBD1 (6 bases). The CDR3 is 15 amino acids. Trimming took off 3 bases at V and 4 bases at J, with 13 bases between the two ends. Germline CDR1 and CDR2: SEHNR and FQNEAQ (reference sequence). The CDR3, as DNA: TGTGCCAGCAGCTTGAAAGGGGGTCCTTACAATGAGCAGTTCTTC. This codes for CASSLKGGPYNEQFF.

This chain uses TRBV28 with TRBJ2-3, with 11 bases fitting TRBD1. Germline lookup yields CDR1 MDHEN and CDR2 SYDVKM. V dropped 5 bases and J dropped 7; count of bases not matched to a gene: 5. The CDR3 contains 14 residues. CDR3 sequence: CASSGGQGANTQYF. The CDR3 coding sequence is TGTGCCAGCAGTGGAGGACAGGGGGCGAATACGCAGTATTTT.

The rearrangement joins TRBV10-3 to TRBJ1-1; 7 nucleotides match TRBD1. Germline V gene data show CDR1 as ENHRY and CDR2 as SYGVKD. J lost 5 bases, V lost 5 bases, and 8 bases had no gene match. This CDR3 has 14 residues. DNA of the CDR3: TGTGCCATCAGTCCTAAGGGGGCGGAAACTGAAGCTTTCTTT. It encodes CAISPKGAETEAFF.

The rearrangement links TRBV5-6 to TRBJ1-2, with a possible D match to TRBD1 (5 bases). Germline V CDR1 and CDR2: SGHDT, YYEEEE. Between the trimmed V and J ends, which lost 4 bases and 5 bases, there was a span of 18 bases. The CDR3 covers 15 residues. The DNA of the CDR3 is TGTGCCAGCAGCCCCATCGGGGACGGATATTATGGCTACACCTTC. This encodes CASSPIGDGYYGYTF.

The chain combines TRBV7-8 with TRBJ1-1, with 7 bases that match TRBD1. V dropped 1 base and J dropped 4; count of bases not matched to a gene: 6. From germline, CDR1 is SGHVS and CDR2 FQNEAQ. The CDR3 has 15 residues. The CDR3 DNA reads as TGTGCCAGCAGCTTAGTCCCAGGGGGAAGCACTGAAGCTTTCTTT. Translated, it gives CASSLVPGGSTEAFF.

The chain carries TRBV4-2 and TRBJ2-7; D possibly corresponds to TRBD1 (5 bases). The CDR3 is 12 amino acids. The V gene's germline CDR1 is LGHNA and CDR2 YNFKEQ. V dropped 0 bases and J dropped 9 bases, with 9 bases sitting between them. The CDR3 sequence: CASSQEGLGQYF. CDR3 nucleotide sequence: TGTGCCAGCAGCCAAGAGGGGCTAGGGCAGTACTTC.

V is TRBV6-5 and J is TRBJ2-3; TRBD2 aligns across 12 bases. This CDR3 region has 16 residues. Trimming took 1 base from V and 6 from J; bases not matched to a gene: 5. CDR1 and CDR2 from the germline V gene are MNHEY and SVGAGI. The CDR3 here is CASSYFSSGRADTQYF. As DNA, the CDR3 is TGTGCCAGCAGTTACTTTTCTAGCGGGAGGGCCGATACGCAGTATTTT.

V and J are TRBV3-1 (or the pseudogene TRBV3-2) and TRBJ1-1; the D gene is possibly TRBD1 (5 bases). CDR3 length equals 14 residues. Germline V lookup: CDR1 LGHDT, CDR2 YNNKEL (reference sequence). Trimming shortened V by 4 bases and J by 4 bases, and 13 bases separated the two germline ends. CDR3: CASSPISGPTEAFF. The CDR3 DNA is TGTGCCAGCAGCCCGATCTCGGGGCCCACTGAAGCTTTCTTT.